This TCR beta chain originates from a study of blood T cell repertoires in COVID-19. In the authors' methods: The assay estimated nucleated cells by amplifying reference gene primers. The protocol was immunoSEQ multiplex PCR, while the TCRdb copy is restricted to in-frame clones and leaves out a portion. The D gene and trimming were derived from the DNA, and the V and J assignments and clone size from that table. The data show 160,000 or so clones, 65% to 85% seen once. Germline CDR1 is LGHDT and CDR2 is YNNKEL (reference sequence). With 2 bases removed from V and 1 base from J, the gap between germline ends came to 11 bases. This CDR3 has 16 amino acids. This clone came up many times. Ages ranged from roughly 18 to 100 years, with residence in fewer than 25 US areas. Clinical history as reported by participants underpinned cohort assignment.

The receptor's source is a woman aged 40 to 50 with acute COVID-19. The chain is built from TRBV3-1 (or the pseudogene TRBV3-2) and TRBJ2-2; TRBD2 might be the D (6 bases). The sequenced sample was PBMCs or T cells enriched from blood (not recorded which). The CDR3 DNA follows: TGTGCCAGCAGCCAATGGGGGACTGGGAACACCGGGGAGCTGTTTTTT. Its protein is CASSQWGTGNTGELFF.